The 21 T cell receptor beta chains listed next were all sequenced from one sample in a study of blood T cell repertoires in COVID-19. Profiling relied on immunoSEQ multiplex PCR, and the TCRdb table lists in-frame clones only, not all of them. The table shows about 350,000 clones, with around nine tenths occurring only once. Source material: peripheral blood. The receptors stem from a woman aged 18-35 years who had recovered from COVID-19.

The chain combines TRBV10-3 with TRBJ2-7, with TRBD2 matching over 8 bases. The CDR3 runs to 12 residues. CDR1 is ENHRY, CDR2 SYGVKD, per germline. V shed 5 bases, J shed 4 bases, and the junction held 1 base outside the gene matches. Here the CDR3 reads CAISSGRYEQYV. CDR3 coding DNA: TGTGCCATCAGTAGCGGGAGATACGAGCAGTACGTC.

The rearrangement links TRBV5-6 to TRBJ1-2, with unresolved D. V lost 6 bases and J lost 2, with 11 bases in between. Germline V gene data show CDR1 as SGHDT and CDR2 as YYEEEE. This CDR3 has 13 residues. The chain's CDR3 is CASNLYQNYGYTF. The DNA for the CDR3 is TGTGCCAGCAACCTCTACCAAAACTATGGCTACACCTTC.

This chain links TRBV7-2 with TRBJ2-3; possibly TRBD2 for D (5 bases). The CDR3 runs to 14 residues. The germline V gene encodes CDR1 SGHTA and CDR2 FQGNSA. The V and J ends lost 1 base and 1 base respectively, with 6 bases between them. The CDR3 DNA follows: TGTGCCAGCAGCTTAGACGGGGGCACAGATACGCAGTATTTT. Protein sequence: CASSLDGGTDTQYF. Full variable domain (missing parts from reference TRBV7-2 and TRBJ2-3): GAGVSQSPSNKVTEKGKDVELRCDPISGHTALYWYRQSLGQGLEFLIYFQGNSAPDKSGLPSDRFSAERTGGSVSTLTIQRTQQEDSAVYLCASSLDGGTDTQYFGPGTRLTVL.

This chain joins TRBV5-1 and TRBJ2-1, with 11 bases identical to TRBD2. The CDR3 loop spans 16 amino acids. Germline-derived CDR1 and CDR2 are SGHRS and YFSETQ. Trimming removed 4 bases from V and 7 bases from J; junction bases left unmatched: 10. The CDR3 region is CASSHLTSGTSNEQFF. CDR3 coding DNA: TGCGCCAGCAGCCATCTGACTAGCGGGACCTCAAATGAGCAGTTCTTC.

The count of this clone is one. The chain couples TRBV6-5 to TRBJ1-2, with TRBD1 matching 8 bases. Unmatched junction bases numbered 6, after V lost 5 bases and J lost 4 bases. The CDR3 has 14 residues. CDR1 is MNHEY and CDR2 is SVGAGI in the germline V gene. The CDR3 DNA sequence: TGTGCCAGCAGTCCATCGACAGGGGCCTATGGCTACACCTTC. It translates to CASSPSTGAYGYTF.

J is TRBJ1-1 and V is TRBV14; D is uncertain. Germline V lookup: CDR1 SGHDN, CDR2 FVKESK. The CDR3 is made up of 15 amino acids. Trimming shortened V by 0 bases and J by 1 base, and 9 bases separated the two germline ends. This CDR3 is CASSQDIQKNTEAFF. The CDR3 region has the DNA TGTGCCAGCAGCCAAGACATACAGAAGAACACTGAAGCTTTCTTT.

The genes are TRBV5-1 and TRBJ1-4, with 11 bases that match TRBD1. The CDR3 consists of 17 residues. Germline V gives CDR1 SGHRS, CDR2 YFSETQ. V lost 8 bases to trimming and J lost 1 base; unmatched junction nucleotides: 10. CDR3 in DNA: TGCGCCAGTAGCGCAGGACAGGGGGCGAAAACTAATGAAAAACTGTTTTTT. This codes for CASSAGQGAKTNEKLFF.

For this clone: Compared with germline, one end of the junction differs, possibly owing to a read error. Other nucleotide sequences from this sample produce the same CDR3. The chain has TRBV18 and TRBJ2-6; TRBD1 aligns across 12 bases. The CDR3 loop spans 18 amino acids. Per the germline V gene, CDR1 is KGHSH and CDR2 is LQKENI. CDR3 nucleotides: TGTGCCAGCTCACCCCCGGGACAGGGGGCATCGGGGGCTAACGTCCTGACTTTC. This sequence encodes CASSPPGQGASGANVLTF.

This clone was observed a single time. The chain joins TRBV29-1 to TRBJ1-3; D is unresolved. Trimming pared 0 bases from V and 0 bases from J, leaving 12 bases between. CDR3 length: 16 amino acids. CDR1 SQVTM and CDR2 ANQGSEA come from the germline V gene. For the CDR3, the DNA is TGCAGCGTTGAAGATCGATGGTCCTACTCTGGAAACACCATATATTTT. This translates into CSVEDRWSYSGNTIYF.

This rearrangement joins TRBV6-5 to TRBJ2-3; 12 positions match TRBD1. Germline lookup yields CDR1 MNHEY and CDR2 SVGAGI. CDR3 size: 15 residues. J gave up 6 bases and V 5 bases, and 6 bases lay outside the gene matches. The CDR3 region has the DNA TGTGCCAGCAGTCCCGGGACAGGGGGCGGTGATACGCAGTATTTT. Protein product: CASSPGTGGGDTQYF.

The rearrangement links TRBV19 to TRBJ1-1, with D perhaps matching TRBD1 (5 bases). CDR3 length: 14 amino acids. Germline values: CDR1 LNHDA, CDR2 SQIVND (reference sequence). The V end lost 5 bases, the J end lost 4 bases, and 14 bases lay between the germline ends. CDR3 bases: TGTGCCAGTAGTTGGGGCCGATCGGGCACTGAAGCTTTCTTT. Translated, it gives CASSWGRSGTEAFF.

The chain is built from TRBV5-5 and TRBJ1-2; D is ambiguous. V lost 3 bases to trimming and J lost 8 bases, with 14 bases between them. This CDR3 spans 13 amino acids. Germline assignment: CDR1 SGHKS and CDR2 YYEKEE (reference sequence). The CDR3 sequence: CASSWERYSGYTF. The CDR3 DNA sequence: TGTGCCAGCAGCTGGGAGAGGTACTCCGGCTACACCTTC.

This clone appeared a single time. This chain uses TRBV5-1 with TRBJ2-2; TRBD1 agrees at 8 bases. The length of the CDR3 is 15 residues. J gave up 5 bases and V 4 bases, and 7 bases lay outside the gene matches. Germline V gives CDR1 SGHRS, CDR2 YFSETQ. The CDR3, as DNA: TGCGCCAGCAGCGGCGGACAGGGTGGAACCGGGGAGCTGTTTTTT. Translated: CASSGGQGGTGELFF.

The CDR3 region is CATSDLQIGAGADTQYF. In DNA form, the CDR3 reads TGTGCCACCAGTGATTTGCAAATAGGGGCCGGCGCAGATACGCAGTATTTT. This chain joins TRBV24-1 and TRBJ2-3, with D possibly matching TRBD1 (5 bases). Trimming left V 0 bases short and J 4 bases short, with 16 bases between. CDR3 length: 17 amino acids. In germline, CDR1 is KGHDR, CDR2 SFDVKD.

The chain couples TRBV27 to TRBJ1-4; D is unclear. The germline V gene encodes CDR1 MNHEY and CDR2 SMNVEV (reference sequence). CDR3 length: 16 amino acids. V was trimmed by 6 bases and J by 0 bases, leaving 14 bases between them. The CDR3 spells CASRAGEATTNEKLFF. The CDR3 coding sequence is TGTGCCAGCAGGGCCGGGGAAGCCACAACTAATGAAAAACTGTTTTTT.

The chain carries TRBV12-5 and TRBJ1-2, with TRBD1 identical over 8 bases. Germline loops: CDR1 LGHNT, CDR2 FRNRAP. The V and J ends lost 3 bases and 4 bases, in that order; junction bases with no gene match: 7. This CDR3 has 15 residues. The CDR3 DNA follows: TGTGCTAGTGGTTTAGGGACAGGAGGACCCTATGGCTACACCTTC. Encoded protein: CASGLGTGGPYGYTF.

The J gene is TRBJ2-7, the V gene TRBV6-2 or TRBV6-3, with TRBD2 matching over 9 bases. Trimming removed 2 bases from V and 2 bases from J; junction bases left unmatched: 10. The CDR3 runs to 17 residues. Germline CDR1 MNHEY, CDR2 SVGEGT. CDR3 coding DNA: TGTGCCAGCAGTTACCCCCTGGGTAGCGGGAGTACCTACGAGCAGTACGTC. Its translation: CASSYPLGSGSTYEQYV.

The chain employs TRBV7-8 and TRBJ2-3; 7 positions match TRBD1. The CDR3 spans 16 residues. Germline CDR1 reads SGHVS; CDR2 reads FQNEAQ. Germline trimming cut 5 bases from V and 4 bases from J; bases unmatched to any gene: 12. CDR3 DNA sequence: TGTGCCAGCAGCCAACCGGGACAGACCGCGGCAGATACGCAGTATTTT. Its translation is CASSQPGQTAADTQYF.

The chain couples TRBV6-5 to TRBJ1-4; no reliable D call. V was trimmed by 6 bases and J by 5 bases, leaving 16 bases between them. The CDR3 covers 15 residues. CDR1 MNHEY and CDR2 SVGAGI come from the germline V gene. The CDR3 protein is CASSPMGRANEKLFF. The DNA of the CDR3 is TGTGCCAGCAGCCCCATGGGGAGGGCAAATGAAAAACTGTTTTTT.

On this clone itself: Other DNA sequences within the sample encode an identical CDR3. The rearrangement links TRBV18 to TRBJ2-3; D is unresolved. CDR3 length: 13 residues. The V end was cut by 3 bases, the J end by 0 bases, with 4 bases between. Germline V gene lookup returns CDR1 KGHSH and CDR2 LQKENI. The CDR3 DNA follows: TGTGCCAGCTCACCCCCTAGCACAGATACGCAGTATTTT. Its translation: CASSPPSTDTQYF.

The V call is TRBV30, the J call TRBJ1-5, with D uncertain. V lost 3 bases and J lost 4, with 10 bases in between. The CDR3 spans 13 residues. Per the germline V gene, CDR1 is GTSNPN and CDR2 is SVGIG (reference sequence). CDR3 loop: CAWSPGENQPQHF. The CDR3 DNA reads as TGTGCCTGGAGCCCCGGGGAAAATCAGCCCCAGCATTTT.